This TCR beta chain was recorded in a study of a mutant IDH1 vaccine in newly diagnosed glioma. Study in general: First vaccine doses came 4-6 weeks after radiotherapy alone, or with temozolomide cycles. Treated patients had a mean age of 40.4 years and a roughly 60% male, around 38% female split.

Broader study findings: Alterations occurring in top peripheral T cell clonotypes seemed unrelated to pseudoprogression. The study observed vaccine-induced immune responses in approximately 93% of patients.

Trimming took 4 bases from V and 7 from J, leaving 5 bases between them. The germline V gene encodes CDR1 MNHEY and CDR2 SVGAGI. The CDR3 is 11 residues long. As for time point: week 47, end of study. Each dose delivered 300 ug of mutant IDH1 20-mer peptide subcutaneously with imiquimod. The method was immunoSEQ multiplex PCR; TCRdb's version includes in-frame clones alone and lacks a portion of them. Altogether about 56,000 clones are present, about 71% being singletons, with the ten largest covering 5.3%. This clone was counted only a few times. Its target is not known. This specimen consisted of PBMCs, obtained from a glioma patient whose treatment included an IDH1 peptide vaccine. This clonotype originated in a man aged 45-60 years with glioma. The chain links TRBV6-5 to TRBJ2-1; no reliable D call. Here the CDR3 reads CASSLSNEQFF. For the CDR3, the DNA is TGTGCCAGCAGTTTGTCAAATGAGCAGTTCTTC.